One sample yielded the 32 T cell receptor beta chains listed below, sequenced in a study of T-cell memory formation after mild COVID-19 (dated by TCRdb to 2020 to 2022). The method behind the library was 5' RACE. TCRdb lists the instrument as Illumina NovaSeq 6000. The public reads were reanalyzed by TCRdb: fastp trimming at Q25, MiXCR alignment, in-frame beta chains only. Each record represents a unique CDR3 protein, reported with the most common genes and DNA among its rows. Present in this sample are 120,000 or so distinct CDR3 sequences, around a sixth of which were seen just once. In total, the top ten clones hold 14% of the sample. The sample taken for sequencing was PBMCs or a T cell subset sorted from them (not recorded which). The receptors stem from an adult woman who had mild COVID-19 (a few samples of this study predate the infection). The sample titles of this study are shuffled in the database, so cell type and time point are left out; the donor was told from shared clones.

This clonotype was counted between two and nine times. The J gene is TRBJ2-7, the V gene TRBV5-1; D gene uncertain. Per the germline V gene, CDR1 is SGHRS and CDR2 is YFSETQ. This CDR3 is 16 amino acids long. V lost 2 bases and J 0 bases, leaving 15 bases between the germline ends. CDR3 sequence reads: CASSFPNGSSSYEQYF. CDR3 DNA: TGCGCCAGCAGCTTCCCTAACGGGTCCTCCTCCTACGAGCAGTACTTC.

This clonotype appeared a few times. The gene calls are TRBV5-6 and TRBJ2-1; TRBD2 might be the D (7 bases). There are 16 residues in the CDR3. The V gene lost 4 bases and the J gene lost 7 bases, with 21 bases spanning the gap. Germline V gene sequence: CDR1 SGHDT, CDR2 YYEEEE. The CDR3 nucleotides read TGTGCCAGCAGCCCCGGAGGCGGGGGCCTATTGAATGAGCAGTTCTTC. Its translation: CASSPGGGGLLNEQFF. The complete variable domain, with remaining parts taken from reference TRBV5-6 and TRBJ2-1, reads DAGVTQSPTHLIKTRGQQVTLRCSPKSGHDTVSWYQQALGQGPQFIFQYYEEEERQRGNFPDRFSGHQFPNYSSELNVNALLLGDSALYLCASSPGGGGLLNEQFFGPGTRLTVL.

V usage is TRBV24-1 and J usage is TRBJ2-7; either TRBD1 or TRBD2 may fit D (5 bases each). The germline CDR1 and CDR2 sequences are KGHDR and SFDVKD. V lost 5 bases to trimming and J lost 1 base, with 20 bases between them. This CDR3 has 17 residues. The CDR3 loop is CATSGSGRDGRSYEQYF. CDR3 DNA: TGTGCCACCAGTGGGTCCGGAAGGGACGGCCGTTCCTACGAGCAGTACTTC.

The rearrangement uses TRBV7-3 and TRBJ2-7; possibly TRBD2 for D (5 bases). Trimming took 5 bases from V and 3 from J, leaving 11 bases between them. CDR1 is SGHTA and CDR2 is FQGTGA in the germline V gene. The CDR3 is 13 residues long. The CDR3 DNA reads TGTGCCAGCAGCCCCTCGGGGTACTACGAGCAGTACTTC. Translated, it gives CASSPSGYYEQYF.

In this sample, this clonotype turned up a few times. The rearrangement links TRBV20-1 to TRBJ1-1; D remains unclear. Trimming cost V 0 bases and J 3 bases, with 20 bases left between them. CDR1 DFQATT and CDR2 SNEGSKA come from the germline V gene (reference sequence). CDR3 length: 17 amino acids. The CDR3 is CSARDMATAVVYTEAFF. The CDR3 region has the DNA TGCAGTGCTAGAGATATGGCAACGGCGGTGGTATACACTGAAGCTTTCTTT.

V usage is TRBV12-3 or TRBV12-4 and J usage is TRBJ2-3; the D call may be TRBD1 or TRBD2 (6 bases each). This CDR3 region has 15 residues. Deletions cut 8 bases from V and 8 bases from J, with 23 bases between. CDR3 amino acids: CASHQGGGGARTQYF. DNA of the CDR3: TGTGCCAGCCACCAAGGGGGAGGCGGGGCGCGTACGCAGTATTTT.

This clonotype is labeled medium-sized (0.01 to 0.1%). The V gene is TRBV12-3 or TRBV12-4, the J gene TRBJ1-6; the match to TRBD1 covers 9 bases. With V trimmed by 6 bases and J by 6 bases, 6 bases remained unmatched. CDR3 length: 15 amino acids. CDR3 sequence: CASSRPGQGNSPLHF. The CDR3 DNA reads as TGTGCCAGCAGCCGCCCGGGACAGGGTAATTCACCCCTCCACTTT.

This clonotype turned up a few times. The chain couples TRBV7-7 to TRBJ2-3; 10 bases fit TRBD2. J lost 4 bases, V lost 3 bases, and 4 bases had no gene match. The CDR3 runs to 15 residues. Germline assignment: CDR1 SSHAT and CDR2 FNYEAQ (reference sequence). The CDR3 is CASSLSGGASDTQYF. The CDR3 DNA reads TGTGCCAGCAGCTTGAGCGGGGGGGCCTCAGATACGCAGTATTTT. Looking up the rest from reference TRBV7-7 and TRBJ2-3 gives the full variable domain: GAGVSQSPRYKVTKRGQDVTLRCDPISSHATLYWYQQALGQGPEFLTYFNYEAQPDKSGLPSDRFSAERPEGSISTLTIQRTEQRDSAMYRCASSLSGGASDTQYFGPGTRLTVL.

V usage is TRBV27 and J usage is TRBJ2-7; D call uncertain. Trimming cost V 6 bases and J 5 bases, with 17 bases left between them. The CDR3 length is 14 residues. CDR1 and CDR2 from the germline V gene are MNHEY and SMNVEV (reference sequence). CDR3 sequence reads: CASSRTLGRHEQYF. CDR3 sequence (DNA): TGTGCCAGCAGCCGAACGTTGGGCCGGCACGAGCAGTACTTC.

In its sample, this clonotype was seen a few times. This chain uses TRBV7-3 with TRBJ2-3, with 10 bases lining up with TRBD1. This CDR3 comprises 16 residues. V lost 3 bases and J lost 1; bases outside the gene matches: 4. Germline values: CDR1 SGHTA, CDR2 FQGTGA. The CDR3 spells CASSLTGGLGTDTQYF. The CDR3 region has the DNA TGTGCCAGCAGCTTGACAGGGGGCTTGGGCACAGATACGCAGTATTTT.

The rearrangement links TRBV5-1 to TRBJ2-7; 12 bases agree with TRBD2. V lost 4 bases, J lost 0 bases, and 8 bases stayed unmatched. The CDR3 runs 17 residues. From germline, CDR1 is SGHRS and CDR2 YFSETQ. CDR3 sequence: CASSLGTSGSYSYEQYF. The CDR3 region has the DNA TGCGCCAGCAGCCTTGGGACTAGCGGGTCCTACTCCTACGAGCAGTACTTC.

This clonotype was observed at least ten times. The J gene is TRBJ2-7, the V gene TRBV6-5, with 7 bases that match TRBD2. This CDR3 region has 17 residues. Looked up from germline, CDR1 is MNHEY and CDR2 is SVGAGI. V was pared by 7 bases and J by 0 bases, with 15 bases of the junction left unmatched. The CDR3 spells CASTRLARPPSSYEQYF. Written as DNA, the CDR3 is TGTGCCAGCACTCGACTAGCCCGGCCCCCAAGCTCCTACGAGCAGTACTTC.

The chain carries TRBV4-1 and TRBJ2-1; 10 positions match TRBD2. Per germline, CDR1 MGHRA and CDR2 YSYEKL. The ends lost 1 base at V and 6 bases at J; junction bases unmatched: 9. The CDR3 is 17 residues long. In DNA, the CDR3 is TGCGCCAGCAGCCAAGGCCGCACTAGCGGGGATAGCAATGAGCAGTTCTTC. Protein product: CASSQGRTSGDSNEQFF.

The rearrangement uses TRBV29-1 and TRBJ2-5; 8 bases map to TRBD2. V trimming: 4 bases; J trimming: 4 bases; junction bases outside the gene matches: 8. The CDR3 loop spans 14 amino acids. Germline CDR1 is SQVTM and CDR2 is ANQGSEA. The CDR3 reads CSVVGTSGRETQYF. Written as DNA, the CDR3 is TGCAGCGTTGTTGGGACTAGTGGCCGAGAGACCCAGTACTTC.

As DNA, the CDR3 is TGCAGTGCTAGAGATCTAAGGGACTATCAAGAGACCCAGTACTTC. Translation gives CSARDLRDYQETQYF. This chain links TRBV20-1 with TRBJ2-5; 7 positions agree with TRBD2. The J segment lost 2 bases and the V segment lost 0 bases, leaving 6 bases of the junction unmatched. Germline-derived CDR1 and CDR2 are DFQATT and SNEGSKA (reference sequence). The CDR3 loop spans 15 amino acids.

Of note for this clonotype: The junction shows a germline mismatch at one end, possibly a read error. The rearrangement links TRBV19 to TRBJ2-1; D perhaps matches TRBD1 (7 bases). The CDR3 extends over 15 amino acids. The germline V gene encodes CDR1 LNHDA and CDR2 SQIVND (reference sequence). This CDR3 reads CARSLGQYGSNEQFF. The CDR3, as DNA: TGTGCCCGTAGCTTGGGACAGTACGGGAGCAATGAGCAGTTCTTC.

The chain has TRBV5-1 and TRBJ2-2, with 7 bases lining up with TRBD1. The CDR3 runs 14 residues. Per germline, CDR1 SGHRS and CDR2 YFSETQ. Losses at the gene ends were 4 bases for V and 4 bases for J; bases not matched to a gene: 4. CDR3 sequence reads: CASSQDRSTGELFF. The CDR3 bases are TGCGCCAGCAGCCAGGACAGGAGCACCGGGGAGCTGTTTTTT.

This clonotype was seen at least ten times. The chain combines TRBV18 with TRBJ2-1; D uncertain. V lost 0 bases and J 0 bases, leaving 9 bases between the germline ends. Germline CDR1 reads KGHSH; CDR2 reads LQKENI. The CDR3 is 16 amino acids. CDR3 in amino acids: CASSPPGRSSYNEQFF. CDR3 in DNA: TGTGCCAGCTCACCACCCGGGCGAAGCTCCTACAATGAGCAGTTCTTC.

The genes are TRBV7-2 and TRBJ1-6, with 7 nucleotides matching TRBD1. The CDR3 sequence is 15 residues long. Germline CDR1 and CDR2: SGHTA and FQGNSA. Germline trimming cut 4 bases from V and 7 bases from J; bases unmatched to any gene: 7. DNA for the CDR3: TGTGCCAGCAGCTACGGGACAGTACTAAATTCACCCCTCCACTTT. It translates to CASSYGTVLNSPLHF.

The chain combines TRBV6-5 with TRBJ2-1; D could derive from TRBD1 or TRBD2 (5 bases each). The CDR3 loop spans 16 amino acids. The ends were cut back, 8 bases at V and 8 bases at J, with 25 bases in the middle. Germline CDR1 reads MNHEY; CDR2 reads SVGAGI. The CDR3 reads CASSTIPGLRGDEQFF. For the CDR3, the DNA is TGTGCCAGCTCTACGATTCCGGGGCTCCGTGGGGATGAGCAGTTCTTC.

The V and J genes are TRBV5-5 and TRBJ1-1; D remains ambiguous. The CDR3 totals 14 residues. Germline CDR1 and CDR2: SGHKS and YYEKEE (reference sequence). Trimming took off 5 bases at V and 0 bases at J, with 11 bases between the two ends. CDR3 residues: CASRGLIMNTEAFF. The CDR3 bases are TGTGCCAGCAGGGGCCTTATAATGAACACTGAAGCTTTCTTT.

This clonotype was observed a few times. The rearrangement joins TRBV27 to TRBJ2-3; 8 bases align to TRBD2. This CDR3 is built from 16 residues. Germline assignment: CDR1 MNHEY and CDR2 SMNVEV (reference sequence). The ends lost 7 bases at V and 0 bases at J; junction bases unmatched: 9. The CDR3 region is CASTRGTRLSTDTQYF. The CDR3, as DNA: TGTGCCAGCACCAGAGGGACTAGACTGAGCACAGATACGCAGTATTTT.

This rearrangement joins TRBV5-1 to TRBJ1-3, with D unclear. V was trimmed by 2 bases and J by 0 bases, leaving 9 bases between them. The CDR3 extends over 15 amino acids. Germline-derived CDR1 and CDR2 are SGHRS and YFSETQ. This chain's CDR3 is CASSFNGASGNTIYF. CDR3 sequence (DNA): TGCGCCAGCAGCTTTAACGGTGCCTCTGGAAACACCATATATTTT.

A few counts support this clonotype. The V and J genes are TRBV11-3 and TRBJ2-1; a weak D match, TRBD2 (5 bases). V was cut by 5 bases and J by 8 bases, with 10 bases left in between. CDR3 size: 12 residues. From germline, CDR1 is SGHNT and CDR2 YENEEA. The CDR3 sequence is CASSRTGDEQFF. DNA for the CDR3: TGTGCCAGCAGCAGAACCGGGGATGAGCAGTTCTTC.

V gene TRBV4-2 combines with J gene TRBJ2-2; the D gene is possibly TRBD1 (5 bases). CDR1 and CDR2 from the germline V gene are LGHNA and YNFKEQ. V was trimmed by 3 bases and J by 7 bases, leaving 15 bases between them. This CDR3 region has 15 residues. The CDR3 region has the DNA TGTGCCAGCAGCCAGGCCCCAGGGTTGGGCGGGGAGCTGTTTTTT. The encoded protein is CASSQAPGLGGELFF.

The genes are TRBV2 and TRBJ1-2; D remains unclear. Trimming took 10 bases from V and 4 from J, leaving 22 bases between them. Germline V gene sequence: CDR1 SNHLY, CDR2 FYNNEI. This CDR3 comprises 15 residues. CDR3: CANNLAQTLAYGYTF. CDR3 DNA: TGTGCCAACAACTTGGCCCAAACTCTCGCCTATGGCTACACCTTC.

This clonotype was counted between two and nine times. This sequence joins TRBV29-1 and TRBJ2-1; D uncertain. V was trimmed by 6 bases and J by 7 bases, leaving 19 bases between them. The CDR3 is 14 amino acids. Germline CDR1 SQVTM, CDR2 ANQGSEA. The CDR3 nucleotides read TGCAGCGTCAAACCTATTGGCTACGTTAATGAGCAGTTCTTC. Its protein is CSVKPIGYVNEQFF.

This clonotype turned up a few times. The chain links TRBV6-5 to TRBJ2-5; D is undetermined. The CDR3 runs to 14 residues. The germline V gene has CDR1 MNHEY and CDR2 SVGAGI. V lost 6 bases and J 2 bases, leaving 13 bases between the germline ends. The CDR3 nucleotides are TGTGCCAGCAGCGAGGTTGCTAGTCAAGAGACCCAGTACTTC. Protein: CASSEVASQETQYF.

The chain employs TRBV12-3 or TRBV12-4 and TRBJ1-4; D is undetermined. Trimming left V 6 bases short and J 8 bases short, with 13 bases between. The CDR3 consists of 13 residues. CDR3 coding DNA: TGTGCCAGCAGCCCTCGGTCGGGAGAAAAACTGTTTTTT. Amino acids: CASSPRSGEKLFF.

The J gene is TRBJ2-1, the V gene TRBV2; 7 bases align to TRBD2. Germline CDR1 SNHLY, CDR2 FYNNEI. The CDR3 sequence is 14 residues long. After removal of 7 bases from V and 8 bases from J, the junction contained 11 bases not matched to a gene. In DNA, the CDR3 is TGTGCCAGCAAAACGGGAGGAGGGGTTGATGAGCAGTTCTTC. Its translation: CASKTGGGVDEQFF.

The J gene is TRBJ1-6, the V gene TRBV20-1; D gene uncertain. Germline V gives CDR1 DFQATT, CDR2 SNEGSKA (reference sequence). V was shortened by 0 bases and J by 0 bases, with 15 bases between the two germline ends. The CDR3 is made up of 18 amino acids. CDR3 in DNA: TGCAGTGCTAGAGATCGTATGTCCGCAAGCTCCTATAATTCACCCCTCCACTTT. Translating it yields CSARDRMSASSYNSPLHF.

This clonotype occurred many times. This chain joins TRBV7-6 and TRBJ2-3, with D possibly TRBD1 on 6 matching bases. V was trimmed by 10 bases and J by 1 base, leaving 18 bases between them. The V gene's germline CDR1 is SGHVS and CDR2 FNYEAQ. This CDR3 contains 15 residues. For the CDR3, the DNA is TGTGCCACCACACCGACCAGGGGCCGCACAGATACGCAGTATTTT. Its protein product is CATTPTRGRTDTQYF.